These 3 T cell receptor beta chains share one sample of origin, sequenced in a study of cytomegalovirus exposure and HLA in healthy donors. The PCR used 60 Vbeta and 13 Jbeta primers. Sequenced by immunoSEQ multiplex PCR; TCRdb stores in-frame clones only, minus some. The sample has fewer than 120,000 clones; 70% to 90% are singletons. The material sequenced was PBMCs. The source is a man aged 35-49 years in good health and CMV-seronegative.

This sequence joins TRBV28 and TRBJ2-1; tentative D call: TRBD2 (6 bases). The germline V gene encodes CDR1 MDHEN and CDR2 SYDVKM. V lost 4 bases to trimming and J lost 0 bases, with 13 bases between them. CDR3 length: 16 residues. The CDR3 here is CASSSRGASSYNEQFF. In DNA form, the CDR3 reads TGTGCCAGCAGTTCCCGCGGGGCGAGCTCCTACAATGAGCAGTTCTTC.

This clone has a single count. The CDR3 DNA reads as TGCAGCACCTATCAGGGGGAGAATGGCTACACCTTC. Residues: CSTYQGENGYTF. V usage is TRBV29-1 and J usage is TRBJ1-2, with TRBD1 matching 7 bases. The CDR3 is 12 residues long. Germline V gene data show CDR1 as SQVTM and CDR2 as ANQGSEA. Germline trimming cut 8 bases from V and 6 bases from J; bases unmatched to any gene: 9.

The CDR3 reads CASSRDRGNEQYF. CDR3 coding DNA: TGCGCCAGCAGCAGGGACAGGGGGAACGAGCAGTACTTC. The chain recombines TRBV5-1 with TRBJ2-7; 11 nucleotides match TRBD1. Germline V lookup: CDR1 SGHRS, CDR2 YFSETQ. V lost 4 bases and J lost 5; bases outside the gene matches: 2. The CDR3 length is 13 residues.